This TCR beta chain was sequenced in a study of radiotherapy plus CTLA-4 blockade in lung cancer. For the study at large: Among patients, roughly 18% showed objective responses, and about 31% had disease control. General study points: Once radiotherapy plus ipilimumab had been given, TCR clones derived from tumor expanded in blood.

Only in-frame clones appear in the TCRdb table, and some are missing; sequencing was by immunoSEQ multiplex PCR. The table lists about 41,000 clones, approximately 79% of them singletons. Worth noting for this clone: Antigen: not known.

Trimming cost V 4 bases and J 4 bases, with 16 bases left between them. CDR3 length equals 15 residues. Looked up from germline, CDR1 is SGHRS and CDR2 is YFSETQ. The sequence came from a human donor with non-small cell lung cancer who had stable disease on radiotherapy plus ipilimumab. The sequences come from peripheral blood, collected from a patient treated with radiotherapy plus ipilimumab. This chain uses TRBV5-1 with TRBJ2-3; D is unclear. CDR3 coding DNA: TGCGCCAGCAGCCTTCACAACGGGTTAGCAGATACGCAGTATTTT. Amino acid sequence: CASSLHNGLADTQYF.